These T cell receptor beta chains were read from a single sample in a study of identical twins. MiXCR was run by TCRdb on the 5' RACE reads, yielding one entry per CDR3 protein. This table has around 470,000 distinct CDR3 sequences, about 14% appearing once. The sample was also linked to a second study, of yellow fever vaccine responses in identical twins.

Sequenced: CD4+ T cells sorted from blood. Source of these receptors: a young woman in good health. Both conserved end residues are part of each CDR3. D genes are given only for firm matches. Some rows have no size entry. The others give once, few or many, or a class for an expanded clone.

v_gene	j_gene	d_gene	abundance	CDR3aa	CDR3nt
TRBV15	TRBJ2-3	TRBD1	.	CATKPWTGGITDTQYF	TGTGCCACCAAACCTTGGACAGGGGGCATCACAGATACGCAGTATTTT
TRBV9	TRBJ2-2	TRBD2	few	CASSVAREGSGELFF	TGTGCCAGCAGCGTAGCGCGGGAGGGTTCCGGGGAGCTGTTTTTT
TRBV15	TRBJ1-1	.	.	CATSRVGGAHTNTEAFF	TGTGCCACCAGCAGAGTGGGGGGGGCACACACTAACACTGAAGCTTTCTTT
TRBV5-1	TRBJ1-6	.	.	CASSSRTAYNSPLHF	TGCGCCAGCAGCTCCCGGACGGCCTATAATTCACCCCTCCACTTT
TRBV5-6	TRBJ2-3	.	.	CASSLALGDTQYF	TGTGCCAGCAGCTTGGCCCTCGGAGATACGCAGTATTTT
TRBV12-3/TRBV12-4	TRBJ2-3	.	.	CASRVLGGSTDTQYF	TGTGCCAGCAGGGTCCTAGGAGGTAGCACAGATACGCAGTATTTT
TRBV7-8	TRBJ1-5	TRBD1	many	CASSLDGTGYQPQHF	TGTGCCAGCAGCTTAGATGGGACAGGGTACCAGCCCCAGCATTTT
TRBV7-2	TRBJ2-7	.	few	CASSRGELVSNEQYF	TGTGCCAGCAGCCGCGGAGAACTAGTTTCCAACGAGCAGTACTTC
TRBV12-3/TRBV12-4	TRBJ2-7	.	many	CASSFGNSYEQYF	TGTGCCAGCAGTTTTGGAAACTCCTACGAGCAGTACTTC
TRBV11-2	TRBJ2-1	.	.	CASSVSARNEQFF	TGTGCCAGCAGCGTCAGCGCTAGGAATGAGCAGTTCTTC
TRBV12-3/TRBV12-4	TRBJ2-7	.	.	CASSSPWTKLYEQYF	TGTGCCAGCAGTTCCCCTTGGACTAAGCTCTACGAGCAGTACTTC
TRBV20-1	TRBJ2-3	TRBD1	many	CSAKDRAGTDTQYF	TGCAGTGCTAAAGACAGGGCTGGGACAGATACGCAGTATTTT
TRBV5-1	TRBJ2-3	.	few	CASSLDDTDTQYF	TGCGCCAGCAGCTTGGATGACACAGATACGCAGTATTTT
TRBV24-1	TRBJ2-3	TRBD2	.	CATSDRTSGYTDTQYF	TGTGCCACCAGTGACCGGACTAGCGGTTACACAGATACGCAGTATTTT
TRBV2	TRBJ2-3	TRBD2	.	CASSVLAGSDTQYF	TGTGCCAGCAGCGTGCTAGCGGGGTCAGATACGCAGTATTTT
TRBV27	TRBJ2-7	.	.	CASSLYPPGNEQYF	TGTGCCAGCAGTTTATACCCCCCGGGCAACGAGCAGTACTTC
TRBV6-6	TRBJ2-7	.	many	CASSYSDYEQYF	TGTGCCAGCAGTTACTCGGACTACGAGCAGTACTTC
TRBV5-1	TRBJ2-3	.	.	CASSRWAGADTQYF	TGCGCCAGCAGTCGCTGGGCCGGTGCAGATACGCAGTATTTT
TRBV28	TRBJ2-6	.	few	CASSRSGSPGANVLTF	TGTGCCAGCAGTCGTTCGGGAAGTCCTGGGGCCAACGTCCTGACTTTC
TRBV6-1	TRBJ1-1	.	few	CASSRRDQNGEAFF	TGTGCCAGCAGTAGACGGGACCAGAACGGTGAAGCTTTCTTT
TRBV2	TRBJ2-3	TRBD2	few	CASGGASGNYFTDTQYF	TGTGCCAGCGGAGGGGCTAGCGGGAACTATTTCACAGATACGCAGTATTTT
TRBV5-1	TRBJ1-4	.	few	CASSSTGTATNEKLFF	TGCGCCAGCAGCTCAACGGGGACTGCAACTAATGAAAAACTGTTTTTT
TRBV4-1	TRBJ2-7	TRBD2	few	CASSQPGLEDEQYF	TGCGCCAGCAGCCAACCGGGACTAGAAGACGAGCAGTACTTC
TRBV20-1	TRBJ1-5	TRBD1	.	CSATSEGQAIKPQHF	TGCAGTGCTACTTCCGAGGGACAGGCCATCAAGCCCCAGCATTTT
TRBV2	TRBJ2-1	TRBD2	many	CASSGLAGGLYDYNEQFF	TGTGCCAGCAGTGGGCTAGCGGGAGGCCTTTATGATTACAATGAGCAGTTCTTC
TRBV4-1	TRBJ2-7	TRBD1	many	CASSQEFETGGYEQYF	TGCGCCAGCAGCCAAGAATTCGAGACAGGGGGCTACGAGCAGTACTTC
TRBV6-2/TRBV6-3	TRBJ1-2	.	many	CASSHRPTQANYGYTF	TGTGCCAGCAGCCACCGACCGACACAGGCTAACTATGGCTACACCTTC
TRBV27	TRBJ2-3	TRBD2	few	CASSLTRRLAGGPGTDTQYF	TGTGCCAGCAGTTTAACCCGGCGTCTAGCGGGGGGGCCGGGCACAGATACGCAGTATTTT
TRBV5-1	TRBJ2-1	TRBD2	.	CASIRASGRIGGNEQFF	TGCGCCAGCATTAGGGCTAGCGGGAGAATTGGGGGCAATGAGCAGTTCTTC
TRBV5-1	TRBJ2-2	.	.	CASSLRVSLTGELFF	TGCGCCAGCAGCTTGCGAGTCAGCCTAACCGGGGAGCTGTTTTTT
TRBV20-1	TRBJ1-2	TRBD1	.	CSARGDSDRGYGYTF	TGCAGTGCTAGAGGAGACTCCGACAGGGGCTATGGCTACACCTTC
TRBV5-1	TRBJ2-7	TRBD2	.	CASSWMPGGDYEQYF	TGCGCCAGCAGCTGGATGCCGGGGGGAGATTACGAGCAGTACTTC
TRBV7-9	TRBJ2-7	TRBD2	.	CASSPREPLKQYF	TGTGCCAGCAGCCCGCGGGAGCCTCTCAAGCAGTACTTC
TRBV10-3	TRBJ2-7	TRBD1	once	CAINAGQGLNEQYF	TGTGCCATCAACGCGGGACAGGGGTTGAACGAGCAGTACTTC
TRBV24-1	TRBJ2-5	.	many	CATSAVRGTQYF	TGTGCCACCAGTGCCGTCCGGGGGACCCAGTACTTC
TRBV5-4	TRBJ2-1	TRBD1	.	CASSLGVPGGEQFF	TGTGCCAGCAGCTTGGGGGTACCAGGGGGTGAGCAGTTCTTC
TRBV27	TRBJ2-1	TRBD2	.	CASSFRGGAVEQFF	TGTGCCAGCAGTTTTCGCGGGGGGGCTGTTGAGCAGTTCTTC
TRBV7-2	TRBJ2-3	TRBD2	many	CATRLAFRDTQYF	TGTGCCACAAGACTAGCTTTCAGGGATACGCAGTATTTT
TRBV7-9	TRBJ1-1	.	few	CASSLGTTTRENTEAFF	TGTGCCAGCAGCTTAGGGACAACCACCCGGGAAAACACTGAAGCTTTCTTT
TRBV20-1	TRBJ2-5	.	few	CSAIGQKETQYF	TGCAGTGCCATCGGACAGAAAGAGACCCAGTACTTC
TRBV12-3/TRBV12-4	TRBJ1-1	.	.	CASSTRTSPNTEAFF	TGTGCCAGCAGTACCCGGACCTCACCGAACACTGAAGCTTTCTTT